This paragraph covers one T cell receptor beta chain sequence. The antigen is not known. The sample originates from a study of cytomegalovirus exposure and HLA in healthy donors. Turning to the study itself: Previous work identified roughly 120 million unique TCR beta sequences from about 200 million T cells.

Study findings and constraints: Being productive about 87% or about 30% of the time was typical of most TCR beta V segments in an earlier analysis. Some segments of the V type, notably TRBV6-2 and TRBV6-3, were excluded as indistinguishable.

The V gene lost 8 bases and the J gene lost 2 bases, with 9 bases spanning the gap. This CDR3 is built from 12 residues. Per germline, CDR1 SEHNR and CDR2 FQNEAQ (reference sequence). Researchers ran the PCR with 60 Vbeta and 13 Jbeta primers. This table comes from immunoSEQ multiplex PCR, and its TCRdb copy is limited to in-frame clones, with some not included. Of 100,000 to 150,000 clones listed, about four fifths are singletons. This clonotype originated in a man aged 18 to 30 in good health and CMV-seronegative. The chain has TRBV7-9 and TRBJ1-1, with a possible D match to TRBD1 (6 bases). The sequencing sample was made of PBMCs. The CDR3 DNA reads TGTGCCAGCCTGACAGGAAACACTGAAGCTTTCTTT. Protein sequence: CASLTGNTEAFF.